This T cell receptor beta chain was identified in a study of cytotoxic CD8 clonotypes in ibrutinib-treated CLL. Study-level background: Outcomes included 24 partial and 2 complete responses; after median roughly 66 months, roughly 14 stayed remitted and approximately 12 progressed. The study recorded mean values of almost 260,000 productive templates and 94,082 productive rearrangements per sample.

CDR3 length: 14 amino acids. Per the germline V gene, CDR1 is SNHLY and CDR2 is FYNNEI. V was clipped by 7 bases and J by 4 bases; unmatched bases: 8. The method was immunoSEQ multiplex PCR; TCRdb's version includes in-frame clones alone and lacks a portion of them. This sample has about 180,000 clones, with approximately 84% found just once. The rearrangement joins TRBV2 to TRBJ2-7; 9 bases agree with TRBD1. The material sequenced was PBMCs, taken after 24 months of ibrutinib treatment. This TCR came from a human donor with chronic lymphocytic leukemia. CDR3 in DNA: TGTGCCAGCAACGAACAGGGGGCCGGGTACGAGCAGTACTTC. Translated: CASNEQGAGYEQYF.